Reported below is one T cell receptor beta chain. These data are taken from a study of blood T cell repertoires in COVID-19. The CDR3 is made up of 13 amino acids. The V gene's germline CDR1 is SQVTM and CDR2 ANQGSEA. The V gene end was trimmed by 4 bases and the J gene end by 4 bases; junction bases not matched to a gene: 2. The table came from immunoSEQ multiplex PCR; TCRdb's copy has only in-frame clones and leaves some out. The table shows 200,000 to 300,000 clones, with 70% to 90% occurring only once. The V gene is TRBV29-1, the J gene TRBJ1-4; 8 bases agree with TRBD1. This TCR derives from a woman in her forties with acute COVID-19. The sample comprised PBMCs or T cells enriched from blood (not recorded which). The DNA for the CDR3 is TGCAGCGTTGTAACAGGGGGTAATGAAAAACTGTTTTTT. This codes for CSVVTGGNEKLFF. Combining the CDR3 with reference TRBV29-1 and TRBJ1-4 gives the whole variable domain SAVISQKPSRDICQRGTSLTIQCQVDSQVTMMFWYRQQPGQSLTLIATANQGSEATYESGFVIDKFPISRPNLTFSTLTVSNMSPEDSSIYLCSVVTGGNEKLFFGSGTQLSVL.